The present T cell receptor (beta chain) was sequenced within a study of T cell changes during pregnancy in multiple sclerosis. Sequencing was performed with immunoSEQ multiplex PCR; in TCRdb, only in-frame clones are kept and a portion is missing. The table lists about 35,000 clones, 85% to 95% of them singletons, with around 0.4% in the top ten. With 3 bases clipped from V and 6 bases from J, the junction kept 4 bases outside the gene matches. From germline, CDR1 is SGHTA and CDR2 FQGNSA. CDR3 length: 15 amino acids. The sequenced sample was CD4+ T cells from peripheral blood mononuclear cells, obtained in the second trimester of pregnancy. This clonotype was obtained from a female donor with multiple sclerosis, enrolled in a pregnancy study. The chain uses TRBV7-2 and TRBJ2-1, with TRBD2 identical over 11 bases. The CDR3 DNA is TGTGCCAGCAGCTTTAGCGGGAGGGCCATCAATGAGCAGTTCTTC. Translating gives CASSFSGRAINEQFF. Full variable domain (remainder filled in from reference TRBV7-2 and TRBJ2-1): GAGVSQSPSNKVTEKGKDVELRCDPISGHTALYWYRQSLGQGLEFLIYFQGNSAPDKSGLPSDRFSAERTGGSVSTLTIQRTQQEDSAVYLCASSFSGRAINEQFFGPGTRLTVL.